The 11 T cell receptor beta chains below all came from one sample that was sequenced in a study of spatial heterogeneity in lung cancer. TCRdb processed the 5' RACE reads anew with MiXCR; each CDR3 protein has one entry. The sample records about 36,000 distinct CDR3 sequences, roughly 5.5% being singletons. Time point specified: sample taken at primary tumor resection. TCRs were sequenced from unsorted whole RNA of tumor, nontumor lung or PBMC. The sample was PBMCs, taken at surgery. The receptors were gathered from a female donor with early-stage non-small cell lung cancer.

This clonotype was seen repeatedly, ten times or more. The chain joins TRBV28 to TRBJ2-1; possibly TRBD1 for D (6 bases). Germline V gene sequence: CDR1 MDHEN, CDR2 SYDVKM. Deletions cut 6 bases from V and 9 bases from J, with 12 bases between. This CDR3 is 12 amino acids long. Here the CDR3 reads CASRVTGGEQFF. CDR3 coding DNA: TGTGCCAGCAGAGTGACAGGCGGTGAGCAGTTCTTC.

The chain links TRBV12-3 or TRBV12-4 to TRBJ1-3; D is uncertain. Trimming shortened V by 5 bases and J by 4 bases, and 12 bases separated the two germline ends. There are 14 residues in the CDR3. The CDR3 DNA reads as TGTGCCAGCAGTCCCGGGTGGTTCGGAAACACCATATATTTT. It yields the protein CASSPGWFGNTIYF.

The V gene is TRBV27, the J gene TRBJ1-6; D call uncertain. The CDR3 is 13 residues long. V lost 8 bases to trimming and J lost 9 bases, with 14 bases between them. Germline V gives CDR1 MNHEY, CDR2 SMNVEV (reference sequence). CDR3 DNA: TGTGCCAGCTCAAGAGGGCCGATTTCACCCCTCCACTTT. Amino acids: CASSRGPISPLHF.

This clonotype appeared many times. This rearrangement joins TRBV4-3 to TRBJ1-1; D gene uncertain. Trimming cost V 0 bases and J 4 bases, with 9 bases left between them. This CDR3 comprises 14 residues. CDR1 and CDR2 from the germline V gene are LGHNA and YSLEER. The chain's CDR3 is CASSQDAVGTEAFF. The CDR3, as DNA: TGCGCCAGCAGCCAAGATGCAGTGGGCACTGAAGCTTTCTTT.

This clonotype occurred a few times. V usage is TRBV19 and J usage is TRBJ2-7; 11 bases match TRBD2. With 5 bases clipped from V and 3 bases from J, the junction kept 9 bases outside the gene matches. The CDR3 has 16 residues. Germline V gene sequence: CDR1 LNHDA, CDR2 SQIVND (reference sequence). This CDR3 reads CASSPDLAGGIYEQYF. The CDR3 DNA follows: TGTGCCAGTAGTCCAGATCTAGCGGGGGGCATCTACGAGCAGTACTTC. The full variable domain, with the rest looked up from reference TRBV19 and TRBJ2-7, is DGGITQSPKYLFRKEGQNVTLSCEQNLNHDAMYWYRQDPGQGLRLIYYSQIVNDFQKGDIAEGYSVSREKKESFPLTVTSAQKNPTAFYLCASSPDLAGGIYEQYFGPGTRLTVT.

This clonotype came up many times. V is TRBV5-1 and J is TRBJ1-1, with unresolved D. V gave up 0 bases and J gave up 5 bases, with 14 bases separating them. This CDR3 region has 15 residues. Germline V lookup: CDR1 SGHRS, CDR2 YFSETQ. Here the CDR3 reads CASSLGWGLGTEAFF. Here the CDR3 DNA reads TGCGCCAGCAGCTTGGGTTGGGGTCTGGGGACTGAAGCTTTCTTT.

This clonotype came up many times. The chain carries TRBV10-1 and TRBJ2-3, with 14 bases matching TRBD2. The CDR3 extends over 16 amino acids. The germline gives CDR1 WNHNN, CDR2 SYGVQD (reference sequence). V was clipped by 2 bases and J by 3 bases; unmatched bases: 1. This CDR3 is CASSEGLAGGTDTQYF. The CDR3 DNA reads TGCGCCAGCAGTGAGGGACTAGCGGGAGGTACAGATACGCAGTATTTT.

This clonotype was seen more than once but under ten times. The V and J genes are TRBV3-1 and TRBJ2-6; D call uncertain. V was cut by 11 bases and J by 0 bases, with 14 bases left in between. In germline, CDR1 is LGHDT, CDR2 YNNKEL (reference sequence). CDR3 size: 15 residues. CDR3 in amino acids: CAGYTEFSGANVLTF. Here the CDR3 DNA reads TGTGCCGGATACACCGAATTCTCTGGGGCCAACGTCCTGACTTTC.

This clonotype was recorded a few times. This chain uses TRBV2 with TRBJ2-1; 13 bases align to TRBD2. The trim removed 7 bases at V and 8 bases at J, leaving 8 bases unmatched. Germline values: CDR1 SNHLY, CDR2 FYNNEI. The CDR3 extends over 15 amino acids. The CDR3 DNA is TGTGCCAGCATGCGGACTAGCGGGAGTCGGTATGAGCAGTTCTTC. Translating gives CASMRTSGSRYEQFF.

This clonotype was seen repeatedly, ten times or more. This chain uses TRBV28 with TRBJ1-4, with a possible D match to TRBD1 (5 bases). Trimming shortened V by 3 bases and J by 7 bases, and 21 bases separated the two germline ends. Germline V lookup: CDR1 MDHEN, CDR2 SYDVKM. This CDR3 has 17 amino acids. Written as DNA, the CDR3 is TGTGCCAGCAGTTTGCAACCCGGGGCCCGGTTGGGTGAAAAACTGTTTTTT. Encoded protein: CASSLQPGARLGEKLFF.

DNA of the CDR3: TGTGCCAGCAGTGAACAGGGGAATGGAAACACCATATATTTT. Translation: CASSEQGNGNTIYF. The genes are TRBV6-1 and TRBJ1-3, with D perhaps matching TRBD1 (6 bases). V lost 2 bases and J lost 3, with 8 bases in between. There are 14 residues in the CDR3. The V gene's germline CDR1 is MNHNS and CDR2 SASEGT.